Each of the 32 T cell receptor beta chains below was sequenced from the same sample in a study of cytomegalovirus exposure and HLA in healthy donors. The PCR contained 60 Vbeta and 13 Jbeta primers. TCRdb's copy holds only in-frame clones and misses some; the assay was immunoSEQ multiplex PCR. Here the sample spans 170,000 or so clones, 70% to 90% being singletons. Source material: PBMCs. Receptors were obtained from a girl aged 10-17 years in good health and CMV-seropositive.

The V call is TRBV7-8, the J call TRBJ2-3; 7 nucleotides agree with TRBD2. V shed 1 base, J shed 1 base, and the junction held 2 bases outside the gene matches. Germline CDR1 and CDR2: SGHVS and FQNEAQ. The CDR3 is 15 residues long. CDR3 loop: CASSLGLAGTDTQYF. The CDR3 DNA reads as TGTGCCAGCAGCTTAGGTCTAGCGGGCACAGATACGCAGTATTTT.

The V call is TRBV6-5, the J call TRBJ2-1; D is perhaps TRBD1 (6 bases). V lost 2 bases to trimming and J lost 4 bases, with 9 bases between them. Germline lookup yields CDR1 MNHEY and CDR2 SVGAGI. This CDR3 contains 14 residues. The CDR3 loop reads CASSYAQGYNEQFF. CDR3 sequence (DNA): TGTGCCAGCAGTTACGCGCAGGGGTACAATGAGCAGTTCTTC.

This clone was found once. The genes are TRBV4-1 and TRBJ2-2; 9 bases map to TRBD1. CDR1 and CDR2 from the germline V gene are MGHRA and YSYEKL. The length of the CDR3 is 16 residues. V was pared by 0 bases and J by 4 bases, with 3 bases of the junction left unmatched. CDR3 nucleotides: TGCGCCAGCAGCCAAGATGCGGACAGGGGCACCGGGGAGCTGTTTTTT. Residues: CASSQDADRGTGELFF.

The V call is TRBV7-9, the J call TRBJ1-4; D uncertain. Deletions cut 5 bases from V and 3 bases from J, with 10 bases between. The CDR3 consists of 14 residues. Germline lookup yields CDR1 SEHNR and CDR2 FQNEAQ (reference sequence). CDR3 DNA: TGTGCCAGCAGCCTCTTAGCGGCTAATGAAAAACTGTTTTTT. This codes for CASSLLAANEKLFF. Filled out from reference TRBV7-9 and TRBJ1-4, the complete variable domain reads DTGVSQNPRHKITKRGQNVTFRCDPISEHNRLYWYRQTLGQGPEFLTYFQNEAQLEKSRLLSDRFSAERPKGSFSTLEIQRTEQGDSAMYLCASSLLAANEKLFFGSGTQLSVL.

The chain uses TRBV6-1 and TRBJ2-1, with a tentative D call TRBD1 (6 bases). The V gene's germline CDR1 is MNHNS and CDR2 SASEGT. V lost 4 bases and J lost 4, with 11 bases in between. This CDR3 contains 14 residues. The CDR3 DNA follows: TGTGCCAGCAGTGGCAGGGGAAGGTACAATGAGCAGTTCTTC. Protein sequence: CASSGRGRYNEQFF.

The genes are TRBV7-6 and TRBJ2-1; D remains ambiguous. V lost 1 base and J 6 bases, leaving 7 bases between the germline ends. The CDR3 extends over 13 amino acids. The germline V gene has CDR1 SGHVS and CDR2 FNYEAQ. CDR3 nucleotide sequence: TGTGCCAGCAGCTTAGAGAGGCCCAATGAGCAGTTCTTC. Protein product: CASSLERPNEQFF.

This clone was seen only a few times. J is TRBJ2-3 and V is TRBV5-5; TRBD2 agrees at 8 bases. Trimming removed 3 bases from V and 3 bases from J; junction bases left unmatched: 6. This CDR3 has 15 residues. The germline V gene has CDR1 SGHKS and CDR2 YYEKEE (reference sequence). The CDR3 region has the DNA TGTGCCAGCAGCTACACGGGGGGGCCGACAGATACGCAGTATTTT. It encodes CASSYTGGPTDTQYF. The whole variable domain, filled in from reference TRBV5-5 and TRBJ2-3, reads DAGVTQSPTHLIKTRGQQVTLRCSPISGHKSVSWYQQVLGQGPQFIFQYYEKEERGRGNFPDRFSARQFPNYSSELNVNALLLGDSALYLCASSYTGGPTDTQYFGPGTRLTVL.

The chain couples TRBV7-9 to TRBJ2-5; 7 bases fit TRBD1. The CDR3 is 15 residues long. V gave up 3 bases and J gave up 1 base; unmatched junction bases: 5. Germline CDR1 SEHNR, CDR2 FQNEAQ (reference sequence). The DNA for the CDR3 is TGTGCCAGCAGCTTCACCCGGGACAGCCAAGAGACCCAGTACTTC. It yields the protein CASSFTRDSQETQYF.

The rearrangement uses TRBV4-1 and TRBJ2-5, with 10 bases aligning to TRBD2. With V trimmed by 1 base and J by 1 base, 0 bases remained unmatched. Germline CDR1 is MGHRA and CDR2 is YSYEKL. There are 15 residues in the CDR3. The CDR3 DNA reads TGCGCCAGCAGCCAAGGGACTAGCGGCCAAGAGACCCAGTACTTC. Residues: CASSQGTSGQETQYF.

As DNA, the CDR3 is TGTGCCAGCAGTGTCGGGAAGGATATCTCCTACAATGAGCAGTTCTTC. Encoded protein: CASSVGKDISYNEQFF. This chain uses TRBV6-1 with TRBJ2-1, with a possible D match to TRBD2 (5 bases). CDR1 is MNHNS, CDR2 SASEGT, per germline. Trimming cost V 4 bases and J 0 bases, with 13 bases left between them. The CDR3 totals 16 residues.

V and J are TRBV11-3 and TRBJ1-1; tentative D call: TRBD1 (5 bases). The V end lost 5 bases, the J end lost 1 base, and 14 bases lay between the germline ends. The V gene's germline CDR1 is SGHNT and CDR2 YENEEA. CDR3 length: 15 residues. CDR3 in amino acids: CASSPWGGTNTEAFF. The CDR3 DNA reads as TGTGCCAGCAGCCCTTGGGGGGGTACGAACACTGAAGCTTTCTTT.

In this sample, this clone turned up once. The CDR3 here is CASSANRETQYF. The DNA of the CDR3 is TGTGCCAGCAGCGCCAACCGGGAGACCCAGTACTTC. The rearrangement links TRBV9 to TRBJ2-5; D is unresolved. Germline loops: CDR1 SGDLS, CDR2 YYNGEE. Trimming left V 3 bases short and J 5 bases short, with 8 bases between. The CDR3 totals 12 residues.

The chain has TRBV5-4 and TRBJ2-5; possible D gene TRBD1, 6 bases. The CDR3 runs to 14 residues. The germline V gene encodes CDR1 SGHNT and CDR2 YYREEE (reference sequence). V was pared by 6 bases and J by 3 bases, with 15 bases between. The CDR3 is CASTVGNREETQYF. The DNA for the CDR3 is TGTGCCAGCACCGTGGGGAACAGGGAAGAGACCCAGTACTTC.

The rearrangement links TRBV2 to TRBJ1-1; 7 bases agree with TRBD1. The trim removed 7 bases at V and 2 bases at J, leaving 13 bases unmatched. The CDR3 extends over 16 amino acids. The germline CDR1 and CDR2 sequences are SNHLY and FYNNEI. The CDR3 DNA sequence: TGTGCCAGCACCCGACGAGCGACAGGGCGAAACACTGAAGCTTTCTTT. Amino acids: CASTRRATGRNTEAFF.

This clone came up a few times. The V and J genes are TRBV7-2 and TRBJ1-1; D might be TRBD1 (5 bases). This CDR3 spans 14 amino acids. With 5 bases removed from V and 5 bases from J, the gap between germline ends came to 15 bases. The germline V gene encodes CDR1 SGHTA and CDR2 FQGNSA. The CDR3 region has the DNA TGTGCCAGCAGCCCCAGGGACTACCAGACTGAAGCTTTCTTT. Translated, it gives CASSPRDYQTEAFF.

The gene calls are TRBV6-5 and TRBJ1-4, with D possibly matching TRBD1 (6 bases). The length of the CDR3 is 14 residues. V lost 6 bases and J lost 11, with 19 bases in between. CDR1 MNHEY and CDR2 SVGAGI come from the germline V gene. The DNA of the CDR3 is TGTGCCAGCAGCCACGCGCGGGGGGGCGGGAAACTGTTTTTT. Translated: CASSHARGGGKLFF.

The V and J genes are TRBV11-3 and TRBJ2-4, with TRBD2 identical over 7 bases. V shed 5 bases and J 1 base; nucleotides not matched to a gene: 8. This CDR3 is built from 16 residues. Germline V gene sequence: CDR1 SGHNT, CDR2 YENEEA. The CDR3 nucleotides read TGTGCCAGCAGCGCAGGCCCTAGCGGCGCCAAAAACATTCAGTACTTC. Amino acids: CASSAGPSGAKNIQYF.

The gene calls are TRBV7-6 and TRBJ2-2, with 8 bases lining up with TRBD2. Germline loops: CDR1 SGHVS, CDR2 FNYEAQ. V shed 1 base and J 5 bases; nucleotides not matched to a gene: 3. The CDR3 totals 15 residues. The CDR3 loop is CASSLERGGTGELFF. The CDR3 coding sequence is TGTGCCAGCAGCTTAGAGCGCGGGGGGACCGGGGAGCTGTTTTTT.

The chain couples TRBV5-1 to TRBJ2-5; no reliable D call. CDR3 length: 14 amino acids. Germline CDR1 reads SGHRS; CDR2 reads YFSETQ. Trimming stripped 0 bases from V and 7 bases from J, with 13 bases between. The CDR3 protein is CASSLEPRSGTQYF. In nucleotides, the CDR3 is TGCGCCAGCAGCTTGGAGCCCCGATCGGGGACCCAGTACTTC.

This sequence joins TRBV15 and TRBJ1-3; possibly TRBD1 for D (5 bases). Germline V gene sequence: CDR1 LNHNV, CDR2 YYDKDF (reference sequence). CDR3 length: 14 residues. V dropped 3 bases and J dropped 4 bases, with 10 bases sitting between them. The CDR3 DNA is TGTGCCACCAGCAGCGGGGGGGACGGAAACACCATATATTTT. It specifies CATSSGGDGNTIYF.

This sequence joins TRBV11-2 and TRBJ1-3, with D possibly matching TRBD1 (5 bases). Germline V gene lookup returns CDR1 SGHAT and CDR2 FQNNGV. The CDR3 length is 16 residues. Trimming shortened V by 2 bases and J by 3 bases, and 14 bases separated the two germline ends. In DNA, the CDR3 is TGTGCCAGCAGCTTAAGTACAGGTTCTTATGGAAACACCATATATTTT. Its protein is CASSLSTGSYGNTIYF.

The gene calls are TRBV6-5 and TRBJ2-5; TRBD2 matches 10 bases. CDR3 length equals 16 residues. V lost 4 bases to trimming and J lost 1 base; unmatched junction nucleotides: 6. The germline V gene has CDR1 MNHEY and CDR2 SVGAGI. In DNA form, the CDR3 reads TGTGCCAGCAGTTCCGTACTAGCGGGGCTCCAAGAGACCCAGTACTTC. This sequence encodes CASSSVLAGLQETQYF.

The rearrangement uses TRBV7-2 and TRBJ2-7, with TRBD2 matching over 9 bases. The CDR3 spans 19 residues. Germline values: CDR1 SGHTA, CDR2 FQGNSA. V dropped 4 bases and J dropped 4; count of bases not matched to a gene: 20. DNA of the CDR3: TGTGCCAGCAGCTCCCCGGGGGCAGGCGGGGGGGCCTCAGCGTACGAGCAGTACTTC. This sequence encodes CASSSPGAGGGASAYEQYF.

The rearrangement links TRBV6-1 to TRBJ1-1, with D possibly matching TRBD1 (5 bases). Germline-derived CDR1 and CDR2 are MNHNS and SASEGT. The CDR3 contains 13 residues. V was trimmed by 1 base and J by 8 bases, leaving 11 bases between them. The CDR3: CASSEVETAEAFF. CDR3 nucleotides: TGTGCCAGCAGTGAAGTAGAGACAGCAGAAGCTTTCTTT.

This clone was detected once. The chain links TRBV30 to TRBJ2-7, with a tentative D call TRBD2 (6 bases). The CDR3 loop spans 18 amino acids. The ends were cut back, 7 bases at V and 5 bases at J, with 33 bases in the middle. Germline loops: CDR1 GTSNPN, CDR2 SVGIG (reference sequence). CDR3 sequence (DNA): TGTGCCTACGCCCCTTCCATCTTCGGGGGACGGCGAGCCCACGAGCAGTACTTC. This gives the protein CAYAPSIFGGRRAHEQYF.

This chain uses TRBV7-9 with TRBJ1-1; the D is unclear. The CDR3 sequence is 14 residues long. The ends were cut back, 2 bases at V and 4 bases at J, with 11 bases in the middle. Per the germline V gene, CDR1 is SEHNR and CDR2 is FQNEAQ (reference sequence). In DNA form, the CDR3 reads TGTGCCAGCAGCTTAAGCCAAGGGAGCACTGAAGCTTTCTTT. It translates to CASSLSQGSTEAFF.

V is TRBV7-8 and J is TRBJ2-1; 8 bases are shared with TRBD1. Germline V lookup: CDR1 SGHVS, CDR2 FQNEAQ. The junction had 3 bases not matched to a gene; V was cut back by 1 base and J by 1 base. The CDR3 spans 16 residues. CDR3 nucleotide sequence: TGTGCCAGCAGCTTAGAACACAGGGGGTCCTACAATGAGCAGTTCTTC. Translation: CASSLEHRGSYNEQFF. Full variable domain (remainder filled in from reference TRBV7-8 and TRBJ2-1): GAGVSQSPRYKVAKRGQDVALRCDPISGHVSLFWYQQALGQGPEFLTYFQNEAQLDKSGLPSDRFFAERPEGSVSTLKIQRTQQEDSAVYLCASSLEHRGSYNEQFFGPGTRLTVL.

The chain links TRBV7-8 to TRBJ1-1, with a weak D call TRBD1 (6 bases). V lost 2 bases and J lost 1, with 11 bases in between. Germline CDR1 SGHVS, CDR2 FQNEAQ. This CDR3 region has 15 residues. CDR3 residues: CASSLTGKANTEAFF. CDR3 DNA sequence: TGTGCCAGCAGCTTAACAGGGAAGGCGAACACTGAAGCTTTCTTT.

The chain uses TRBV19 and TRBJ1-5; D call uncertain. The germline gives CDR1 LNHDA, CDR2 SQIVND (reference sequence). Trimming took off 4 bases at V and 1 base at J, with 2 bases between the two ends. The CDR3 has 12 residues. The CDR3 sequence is CASSTSNQPQHF. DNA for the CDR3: TGTGCCAGTAGTACAAGCAATCAGCCCCAGCATTTT.

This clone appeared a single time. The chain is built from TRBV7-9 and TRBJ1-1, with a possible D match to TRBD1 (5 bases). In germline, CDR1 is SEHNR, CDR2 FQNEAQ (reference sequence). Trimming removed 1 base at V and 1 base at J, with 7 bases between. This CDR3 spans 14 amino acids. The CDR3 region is CASSLGRGNTEAFF. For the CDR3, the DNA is TGTGCCAGCAGCTTAGGTAGGGGGAACACTGAAGCTTTCTTT. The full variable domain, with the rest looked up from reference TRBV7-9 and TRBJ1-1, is DTGVSQNPRHKITKRGQNVTFRCDPISEHNRLYWYRQTLGQGPEFLTYFQNEAQLEKSRLLSDRFSAERPKGSFSTLEIQRTEQGDSAMYLCASSLGRGNTEAFFGQGTRLTVV.

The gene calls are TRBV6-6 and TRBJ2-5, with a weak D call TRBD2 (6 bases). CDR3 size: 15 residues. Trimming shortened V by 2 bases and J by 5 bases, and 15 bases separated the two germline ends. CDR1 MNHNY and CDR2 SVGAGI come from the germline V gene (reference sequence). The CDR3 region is CASSYLPGVGETQYF. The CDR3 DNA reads TGTGCCAGCAGTTACCTTCCGGGGGTGGGGGAGACCCAGTACTTC.

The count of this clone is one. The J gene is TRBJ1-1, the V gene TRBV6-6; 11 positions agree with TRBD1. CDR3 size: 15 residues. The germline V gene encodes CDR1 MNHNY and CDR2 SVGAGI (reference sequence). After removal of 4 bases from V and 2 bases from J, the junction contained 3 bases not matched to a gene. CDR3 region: CASSSDRGRNTEAFF. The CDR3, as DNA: TGTGCCAGCAGTTCGGACAGGGGGCGAAACACTGAAGCTTTCTTT.